This T cell receptor beta chain was captured in a study of cytomegalovirus exposure and HLA in healthy donors. Of note for this clone: Its antigen is not known.

The PCR ran on 60 Vbeta and 13 Jbeta primers. The assay was immunoSEQ multiplex PCR, and TCRdb's table has in-frame clones only and misses some. The sample has 140,000 to 150,000 clones; around 82% are singletons. This CDR3 has 15 residues. Germline assignment: CDR1 MNHNS and CDR2 SASEGT. V was trimmed by 0 bases and J by 0 bases, leaving 7 bases between them. Regarding the study as a whole: Later analysis showed TCR association rates varying by HLA locus, highest for DRB1 and lowest for HLA-C. Several V segments, TRBV6-2 and TRBV6-3 among them, could not be told apart and were dropped. Using a false discovery rate of 0.05, a later analysis showed that 15,000 to 20,000 TCR beta sequences were associated with HLA alleles.

The TCR comes from a female donor in good health and CMV-seronegative. The chain uses TRBV6-1 and TRBJ2-3; D uncertain. Sequencing was done on a sample of PBMCs. The CDR3 region is CASSEAQLSTDTQYF. The CDR3 DNA is TGTGCCAGCAGTGAAGCACAGCTTAGCACAGATACGCAGTATTTT.